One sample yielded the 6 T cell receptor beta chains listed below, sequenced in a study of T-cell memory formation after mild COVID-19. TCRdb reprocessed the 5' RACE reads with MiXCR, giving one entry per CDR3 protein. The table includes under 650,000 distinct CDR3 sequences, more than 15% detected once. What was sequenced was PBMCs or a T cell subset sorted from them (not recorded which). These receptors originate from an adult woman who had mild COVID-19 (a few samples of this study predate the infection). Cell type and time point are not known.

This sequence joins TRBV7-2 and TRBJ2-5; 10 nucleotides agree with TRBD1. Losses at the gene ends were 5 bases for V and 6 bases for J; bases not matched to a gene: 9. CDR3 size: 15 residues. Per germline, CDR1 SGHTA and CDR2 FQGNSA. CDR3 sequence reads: CASSPGTGVEKTQYF. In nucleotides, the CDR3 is TGTGCCAGCAGCCCCGGGACAGGGGTCGAGAAGACCCAGTACTTC. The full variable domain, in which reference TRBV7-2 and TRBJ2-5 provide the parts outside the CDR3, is GAGVSQSPSNKVTEKGKDVELRCDPISGHTALYWYRQSLGQGLEFLIYFQGNSAPDKSGLPSDRFSAERTGGSVSTLTIQRTQQEDSAVYLCASSPGTGVEKTQYFGPGTRLLVL.

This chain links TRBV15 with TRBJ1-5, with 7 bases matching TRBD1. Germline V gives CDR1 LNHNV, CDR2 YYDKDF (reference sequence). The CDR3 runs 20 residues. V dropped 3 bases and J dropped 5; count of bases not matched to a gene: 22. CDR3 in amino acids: CATSRNPRMAGGTFDQPQHF. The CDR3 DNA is TGTGCCACCAGCAGGAATCCTCGAATGGCAGGGGGGACGTTCGATCAGCCCCAGCATTTT.

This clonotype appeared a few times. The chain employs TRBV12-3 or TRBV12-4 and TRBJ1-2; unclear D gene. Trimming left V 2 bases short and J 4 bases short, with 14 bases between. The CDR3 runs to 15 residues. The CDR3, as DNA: TGTGCCAGCAGTTTATTAGACGGCAGGCTCTATGGCTACACCTTC. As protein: CASSLLDGRLYGYTF.

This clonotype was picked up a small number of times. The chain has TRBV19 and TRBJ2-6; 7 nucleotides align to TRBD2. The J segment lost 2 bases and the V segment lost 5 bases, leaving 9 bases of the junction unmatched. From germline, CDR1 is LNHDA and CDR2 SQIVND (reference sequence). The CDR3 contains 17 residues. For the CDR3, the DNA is TGTGCCAGTAGTTACAGACCGGGGGGAACTGGGGCCAACGTCCTGACTTTC. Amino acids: CASSYRPGGTGANVLTF.

CDR3 sequence reads: CASSDRQGGTEAFF. For the CDR3, the DNA is TGTGCCAGTAGTGATAGGCAGGGCGGCACTGAAGCTTTCTTT. This chain links TRBV19 with TRBJ1-1; possibly TRBD1 for D (5 bases). The CDR3 loop spans 14 amino acids. CDR1 LNHDA and CDR2 SQIVND come from the germline V gene (reference sequence). The V end lost 5 bases, the J end lost 4 bases, and 14 bases lay between the germline ends.

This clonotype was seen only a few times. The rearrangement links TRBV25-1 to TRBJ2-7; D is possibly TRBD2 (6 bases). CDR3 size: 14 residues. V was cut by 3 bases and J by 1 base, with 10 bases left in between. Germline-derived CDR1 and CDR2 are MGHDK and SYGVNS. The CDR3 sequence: CASSEEGRSYEQYF. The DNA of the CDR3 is TGTGCCAGCAGTGAGGAGGGCAGGTCCTACGAGCAGTACTTC.